This T cell receptor beta chain was sequenced in a study of blood T cell repertoires in COVID-19. Across the whole study: The study drew acute and convalescent COVID-19 samples from the United States, Italy and Spain.

Measured with immunoSEQ multiplex PCR; TCRdb has only the in-frame clones, and not every one. The sample records fewer than 350,000 clones, 85% being singletons. This clone was seen only a few times. Enrolled through a virtual design, the participants were between 18 and 89 years of age and came from 24 US areas. Self-reported history from a screening survey and questionnaire set each donor's cohort. CDR3 length: 15 amino acids. The V gene's germline CDR1 is MNHEY and CDR2 SMNVEV (reference sequence). V dropped 2 bases and J dropped 10 bases, with 18 bases sitting between them. The rearrangement joins TRBV27 to TRBJ1-5; weak D call: TRBD1 (5 bases). The clonotype originates from a woman aged 50 to 60 who had recovered from COVID-19. Source material: PBMCs or T cells enriched from blood (not recorded which). The CDR3 loop reads CASSLMGQVIHPQHF. The CDR3 DNA sequence: TGTGCCAGCAGTTTAATGGGGCAGGTTATTCATCCCCAGCATTTT.